Below, one T cell receptor beta chain is given with its context. Its antigen is not identified. A universal primer site came from template switching; cDNA carried unique molecular identifiers. In TCRdb, the 5' RACE reads were re-called with MiXCR into one record per CDR3 protein. The sample holds roughly 1.6 million distinct CDR3 sequences, around 33% seen once. The CDR3 covers 17 residues. V was shortened by 3 bases and J by 2 bases, with 20 bases between the two germline ends. The germline gives CDR1 MNHEY, CDR2 SMNVEV (reference sequence). This sample is part of a study of identical twins. Regarding the study as a whole: Insertion counts were lower in abundant cord blood beta clonotypes, a trend that memory repertoires did not show. Researchers caution that invariant MAIT and iNKT cells could partly confound zero-insertion analyses. Monozygotic twin pairs showed more out-of-frame TCR alpha sharing than models estimated.

This chain joins TRBV27 and TRBJ2-7, with D tentatively TRBD2 (6 bases). Sequencing used cord blood. The clonotype originates from a newborn girl in good health. In DNA form, the CDR3 reads TGTGCCAGCAGTTTTTCGACCGGGACTTCCTACCCCTACGAGCAGTACTTC. It specifies CASSFSTGTSYPYEQYF.